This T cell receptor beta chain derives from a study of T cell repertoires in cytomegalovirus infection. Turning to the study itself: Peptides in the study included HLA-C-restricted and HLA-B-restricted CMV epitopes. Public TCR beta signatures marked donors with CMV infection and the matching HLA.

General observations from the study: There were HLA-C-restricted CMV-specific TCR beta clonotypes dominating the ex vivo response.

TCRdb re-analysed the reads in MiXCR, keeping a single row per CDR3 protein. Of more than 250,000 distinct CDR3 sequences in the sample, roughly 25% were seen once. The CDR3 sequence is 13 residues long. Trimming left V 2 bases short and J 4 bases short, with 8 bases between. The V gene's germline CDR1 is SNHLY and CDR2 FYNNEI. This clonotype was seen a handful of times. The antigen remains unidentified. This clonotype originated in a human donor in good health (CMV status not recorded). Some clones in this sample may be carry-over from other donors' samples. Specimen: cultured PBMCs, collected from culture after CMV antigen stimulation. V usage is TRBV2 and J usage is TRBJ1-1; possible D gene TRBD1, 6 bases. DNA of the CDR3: TGTGCCAGCAGTGAACAGGGGCCCACTGAAGCTTTCTTT. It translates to CASSEQGPTEAFF. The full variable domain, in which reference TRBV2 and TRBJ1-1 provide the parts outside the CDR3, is EPEVTQTPSHQVTQMGQEVILRCVPISNHLYFYWYRQILGQKVEFLVSFYNNEISEKSEIFDDQFSVERPDGSNFTLKIRSTKLEDSAMYFCASSEQGPTEAFFGQGTRLTVV.